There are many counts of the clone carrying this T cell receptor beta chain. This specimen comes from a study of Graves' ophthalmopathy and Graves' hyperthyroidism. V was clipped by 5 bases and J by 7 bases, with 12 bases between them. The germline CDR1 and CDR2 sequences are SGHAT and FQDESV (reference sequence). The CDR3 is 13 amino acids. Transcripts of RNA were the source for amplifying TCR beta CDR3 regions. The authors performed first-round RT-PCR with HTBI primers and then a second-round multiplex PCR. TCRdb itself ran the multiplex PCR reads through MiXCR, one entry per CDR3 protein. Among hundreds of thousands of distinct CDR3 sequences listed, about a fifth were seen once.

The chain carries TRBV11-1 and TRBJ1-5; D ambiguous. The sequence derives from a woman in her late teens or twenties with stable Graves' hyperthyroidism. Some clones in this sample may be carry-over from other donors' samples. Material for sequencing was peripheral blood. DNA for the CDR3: TGTGCCAGCAGCCCGACATCAGAGCAGCCCCAGCATTTT. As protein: CASSPTSEQPQHF. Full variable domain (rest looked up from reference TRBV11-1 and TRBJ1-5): EAEVAQSPRYKITEKSQAVAFWCDPISGHATLYWYRQILGQGPELLVQFQDESVVDDSQLPKDRFSAERLKGVDSTLKIQPAELGDSAMYLCASSPTSEQPQHFGDGTRLSIL.